These 25 T cell receptor beta chains were all obtained from the same sample, sequenced in a study of liver allograft versus peripheral blood T cells. Background on the study: Transplanted-liver T cell receptor repertoires were compared with recipients' peripheral blood repertoires.

TCRdb ran MiXCR on the reads and lists one entry per CDR3 protein. Found here are 3,400 or so distinct CDR3 sequences, 14% to 15% of them singletons; the top ten hold about 3%. The receptors were gathered from a human patient who had a liver transplant. A share of the T cells may be of graft donor origin.

There are many counts of this clonotype. The chain carries TRBV14 and TRBJ1-1, with TRBD1 as a possible D gene (5 bases). The CDR3 runs to 16 residues. V was shortened by 4 bases and J by 3 bases, with 18 bases between the two germline ends. Germline values: CDR1 SGHDN, CDR2 FVKESK. This CDR3 is CASSLTGAGADTEAFF. The CDR3 nucleotides are TGTGCCAGCAGCCTAACCGGGGCAGGAGCGGACACTGAAGCTTTCTTT.

By its share, this clonotype is medium-sized. The genes are TRBV19 and TRBJ1-4; D unclear. CDR1 is LNHDA, CDR2 SQIVND, per germline (reference sequence). V was trimmed by 3 bases and J by 6 bases, leaving 14 bases between them. The CDR3 totals 15 residues. CDR3 nucleotides: TGTGCCAGTAGTATTCAGTTAGACGGGCATGAAAAACTGTTTTTT. Translating gives CASSIQLDGHEKLFF. Together with reference TRBV19 and TRBJ1-4, the CDR3 gives the full variable domain: DGGITQSPKYLFRKEGQNVTLSCEQNLNHDAMYWYRQDPGQGLRLIYYSQIVNDFQKGDIAEGYSVSREKKESFPLTVTSAQKNPTAFYLCASSIQLDGHEKLFFGSGTQLSVL.

This clonotype was counted between two and nine times. The chain joins TRBV28 to TRBJ2-3; tentative D call: TRBD2 (6 bases). The V gene's germline CDR1 is MDHEN and CDR2 SYDVKM. V shed 10 bases and J shed 1 base, with 15 bases lying between them. The length of the CDR3 is 14 residues. This chain's CDR3 is CAIAAGRGTDTQYF. The CDR3 DNA is TGTGCCATAGCGGCCGGGCGTGGCACAGATACGCAGTATTTT.

Written as DNA, the CDR3 is TGTGCCAGCAGTCCTTCTATAGCGGGGCACACAGATACGCAGTATTTT. Translation: CASSPSIAGHTDTQYF. The chain recombines TRBV25-1 with TRBJ2-3; 8 bases fit TRBD2. With 5 bases clipped from V and 2 bases from J, the junction kept 9 bases outside the gene matches. The CDR3 loop spans 16 amino acids. Germline CDR1 reads MGHDK; CDR2 reads SYGVNS.

This rearrangement joins TRBV12-3 or TRBV12-4 to TRBJ2-7; D might be TRBD1 (6 bases). The V gene lost 7 bases and the J gene lost 6 bases, with 16 bases spanning the gap. This CDR3 spans 13 amino acids. The CDR3 coding sequence is TGTGCCAGCACCAGGGACAACGAAGCCGAGCAGTACTTC. This codes for CASTRDNEAEQYF.

This chain links TRBV12-3 or TRBV12-4 with TRBJ2-1; D possibly corresponds to TRBD1 (6 bases). This CDR3 is 12 amino acids long. V lost 6 bases to trimming and J lost 8 bases, with 11 bases between them. The chain's CDR3 is CASSLDRHEQFF. The CDR3 nucleotides are TGTGCCAGCAGCCTCGACAGGCATGAGCAGTTCTTC.

DNA for the CDR3: TGCAGTGCTAGAAACGACCAAGAGACCCAGTACTTC. Translating it yields CSARNDQETQYF. The chain links TRBV20-1 to TRBJ2-5; D uncertain. The CDR3 contains 12 residues. Germline V CDR1 and CDR2: DFQATT, SNEGSKA (reference sequence). Trimming shortened V by 2 bases and J by 0 bases, and 4 bases separated the two germline ends.

This clonotype is categorized as medium-sized. The genes are TRBV27 and TRBJ1-1, with no clear D. The germline CDR1 and CDR2 sequences are MNHEY and SMNVEV (reference sequence). The CDR3 has 13 residues. V lost 1 base and J 8 bases, leaving 11 bases between the germline ends. The CDR3 here is CASSLLEGREAFF. The CDR3, as DNA: TGTGCCAGCAGTTTATTAGAGGGTAGAGAAGCTTTCTTT.

The chain couples TRBV15 to TRBJ2-7, with 8 nucleotides matching TRBD1. In germline, CDR1 is LNHNV, CDR2 YYDKDF (reference sequence). Germline trimming cut 9 bases from V and 1 base from J; bases unmatched to any gene: 5. The CDR3 totals 13 residues. The CDR3 is CATRQGASYEQYF. DNA for the CDR3: TGTGCCACGCGGCAGGGGGCTTCCTACGAGCAGTACTTC.

In its sample, this clonotype is medium-sized. The chain uses TRBV19 and TRBJ1-1; 7 bases agree with TRBD1. After removal of 2 bases from V and 3 bases from J, the junction contained 0 bases not matched to a gene. CDR1 and CDR2 from the germline V gene are LNHDA and SQIVND (reference sequence). The CDR3 totals 13 residues. The CDR3 is CASSITGDTEAFF. For the CDR3, the DNA is TGTGCCAGTAGTATAACAGGGGACACTGAAGCTTTCTTT. Looking up the rest from reference TRBV19 and TRBJ1-1 gives the full variable domain: DGGITQSPKYLFRKEGQNVTLSCEQNLNHDAMYWYRQDPGQGLRLIYYSQIVNDFQKGDIAEGYSVSREKKESFPLTVTSAQKNPTAFYLCASSITGDTEAFFGQGTRLTVV.

By proportion, this clonotype is medium-sized. The CDR3 DNA reads TGTGCCAGCAGCCTGGTCAGGGATTCACCCCTCCACTTT. Amino acids: CASSLVRDSPLHF. The V gene is TRBV5-4, the J gene TRBJ1-6; D is possibly TRBD1 (5 bases). This CDR3 region has 13 residues. Trimming removed 4 bases at V and 8 bases at J, with 10 bases between. Germline assignment: CDR1 SGHNT and CDR2 YYREEE (reference sequence). Full variable domain (outside the CDR3, taken from reference TRBV5-4 and TRBJ1-6): ETGVTQSPTHLIKTRGQQVTLRCSSQSGHNTVSWYQQALGQGPQFIFQYYREEENGRGNFPPRFSGLQFPNYSSELNVNALELDDSALYLCASSLVRDSPLHFGNGTRLTVT.

This clonotype was picked up one time. A much larger clone lies one base from this, so it may be a read error. The rearrangement joins TRBV9 to TRBJ2-2; 7 bases align to TRBD2. V lost 3 bases and J lost 0; bases outside the gene matches: 5. Germline-derived CDR1 and CDR2 are SGDLS and YYNGEE. This CDR3 has 16 amino acids. This chain's CDR3 is CASSATSGANTGELFF. The DNA for the CDR3 is TGTGCCAGCAGCGCAACCAGCGGGGCGAACACCGGGGAGCTGTTTTTT. Full variable domain (outside the CDR3, taken from reference TRBV9 and TRBJ2-2): DSGVTQTPKHLITATGQRVTLRCSPRSGDLSVYWYQQSLDQGLQFLIQYYNGEERAKGNILERFSAQQFPDLHSELNLSSLELGDSALYFCASSATSGANTGELFFGEGSRLTVL.

At least ten counts were recorded for this clonotype. The V and J genes are TRBV20-1 and TRBJ2-3; possibly TRBD1 or TRBD2 for D (6 bases each). The CDR3 is made up of 15 amino acids. CDR1 and CDR2 (germline): DFQATT, SNEGSKA (reference sequence). The ends were cut back, 3 bases at V and 2 bases at J, with 15 bases in the middle. CDR3 residues: CSASDPRGATDTQYF. CDR3 DNA sequence: TGCAGTGCTAGTGACCCGAGGGGGGCCACAGATACGCAGTATTTT.

This clonotype is categorized as medium-sized. This chain joins TRBV27 and TRBJ1-5; TRBD1 agrees at 7 bases. The V gene end was trimmed by 6 bases and the J gene end by 7 bases; junction bases not matched to a gene: 3. Germline V CDR1 and CDR2: MNHEY, SMNVEV (reference sequence). The CDR3 has 12 residues. CDR3 sequence (DNA): TGTGCCAGCAGGCAGGGGGGCCAGCCCCAGCATTTT. Its translation: CASRQGGQPQHF.

In its sample, this clonotype is medium-sized. V is TRBV5-6 and J is TRBJ1-4; D not resolved. Germline loops: CDR1 SGHDT, CDR2 YYEEEE. Trimming removed 3 bases at V and 8 bases at J, with 14 bases between. The CDR3 length is 14 residues. The CDR3 DNA reads TGTGCCAGCAGCTCCCGAGCCGCGTGGGAAAAACTGTTTTTT. This sequence encodes CASSSRAAWEKLFF.

This clonotype is medium-sized. J is TRBJ2-1 and V is TRBV5-4; 10 positions match TRBD2. After removal of 0 bases from V and 7 bases from J, the junction contained 7 bases not matched to a gene. This CDR3 comprises 16 residues. The V gene's germline CDR1 is SGHNT and CDR2 YYREEE (reference sequence). The CDR3 DNA sequence: TGTGCCAGCAGCTTGGACTCTAGCGGGAGTTCGAATGAGCAGTTCTTC. This encodes CASSLDSSGSSNEQFF.

This clonotype counts as medium-sized (0.01 to 0.1%). The rearrangement joins TRBV19 to TRBJ2-5, with D possibly TRBD2 on 6 matching bases. From germline, CDR1 is LNHDA and CDR2 SQIVND (reference sequence). This CDR3 contains 12 residues. Trimming stripped 4 bases from V and 5 bases from J, with 8 bases between. The CDR3 is CASSRGTETQYF. The CDR3, as DNA: TGTGCCAGTAGTAGGGGGACTGAGACCCAGTACTTC.

J is TRBJ1-4 and V is TRBV9; 8 bases agree with TRBD1. After removal of 0 bases from V and 7 bases from J, the junction contained 5 bases not matched to a gene. This CDR3 is built from 15 residues. The germline CDR1 and CDR2 sequences are SGDLS and YYNGEE. CDR3 DNA: TGTGCCAGCAGCGTAGGCGAGACAGGGGCTGAAAAACTGTTTTTT. It is translated as CASSVGETGAEKLFF.

By frequency in the sample, this clonotype is medium-sized. The rearrangement joins TRBV6-5 to TRBJ1-1, with TRBD1 matching 7 bases. V dropped 8 bases and J dropped 1; count of bases not matched to a gene: 1. The germline V gene encodes CDR1 MNHEY and CDR2 SVGAGI. The CDR3 totals 12 residues. Here the CDR3 DNA reads TGTGCCAGCGGACAGGAGAACACTGAAGCTTTCTTT. Translated, it gives CASGQENTEAFF.

This clonotype was recorded at least ten times. This chain links TRBV5-1 with TRBJ1-1; TRBD1 agrees at 8 bases. Losses at the gene ends were 4 bases for V and 5 bases for J; bases not matched to a gene: 7. Germline lookup yields CDR1 SGHRS and CDR2 YFSETQ. This CDR3 is 14 amino acids long. CDR3 loop: CASSTETGVTEAFF. CDR3 coding DNA: TGCGCCAGCAGCACCGAGACAGGGGTTACTGAAGCTTTCTTT.

This clonotype was detected a few times. CDR3 DNA: TGTGCCAGCAGCACGGGACTAGCGGGGGACACCGGGGAGCTGTTTTTT. Residues: CASSTGLAGDTGELFF. This chain links TRBV7-9 with TRBJ2-2; 14 nucleotides align to TRBD2. From germline, CDR1 is SEHNR and CDR2 FQNEAQ (reference sequence). The CDR3 extends over 16 amino acids. V was clipped by 5 bases and J by 3 bases; unmatched bases: 2.

Sample share makes this clonotype medium-sized. The CDR3 reads CASSPRAGGYTF. The CDR3 bases are TGTGCCAGCTCACCACGGGCAGGAGGCTACACCTTC. The chain is built from TRBV18 and TRBJ1-2; D is uncertain. The V gene lost 1 base and the J gene lost 8 bases, with 8 bases spanning the gap. Germline lookup yields CDR1 KGHSH and CDR2 LQKENI. This CDR3 region has 12 residues.

This clonotype is labeled large. This sequence joins TRBV19 and TRBJ1-1; TRBD1 agrees at 10 bases. The CDR3 is made up of 17 amino acids. J was trimmed by 4 bases and V by 6 bases; bases with no gene match: 14. From germline, CDR1 is LNHDA and CDR2 SQIVND (reference sequence). The CDR3: CASSRNRQGAPGTEAFF. Written as DNA, the CDR3 is TGTGCCAGTAGCCGAAATCGACAGGGGGCCCCGGGCACTGAAGCTTTCTTT.

The chain couples TRBV12-3 or TRBV12-4 to TRBJ1-1; D perhaps matches TRBD1 (5 bases). Trimming removed 5 bases at V and 2 bases at J, with 12 bases between. The CDR3 spans 14 residues. The chain's CDR3 is CASSPLRVNTEAFF. The CDR3 coding sequence is TGTGCCAGCAGTCCACTCAGGGTTAACACTGAAGCTTTCTTT.

This clonotype was observed a handful of times. The chain recombines TRBV20-1 with TRBJ1-5; TRBD1 is a possible D gene (5 bases). The germline gives CDR1 DFQATT, CDR2 SNEGSKA (reference sequence). V lost 6 bases to trimming and J lost 5 bases, with 14 bases between them. This CDR3 contains 13 residues. The CDR3 nucleotides are TGCAGTGCCATAAATCGGGGGGATCAGCCCCAGCATTTT. Protein product: CSAINRGDQPQHF.